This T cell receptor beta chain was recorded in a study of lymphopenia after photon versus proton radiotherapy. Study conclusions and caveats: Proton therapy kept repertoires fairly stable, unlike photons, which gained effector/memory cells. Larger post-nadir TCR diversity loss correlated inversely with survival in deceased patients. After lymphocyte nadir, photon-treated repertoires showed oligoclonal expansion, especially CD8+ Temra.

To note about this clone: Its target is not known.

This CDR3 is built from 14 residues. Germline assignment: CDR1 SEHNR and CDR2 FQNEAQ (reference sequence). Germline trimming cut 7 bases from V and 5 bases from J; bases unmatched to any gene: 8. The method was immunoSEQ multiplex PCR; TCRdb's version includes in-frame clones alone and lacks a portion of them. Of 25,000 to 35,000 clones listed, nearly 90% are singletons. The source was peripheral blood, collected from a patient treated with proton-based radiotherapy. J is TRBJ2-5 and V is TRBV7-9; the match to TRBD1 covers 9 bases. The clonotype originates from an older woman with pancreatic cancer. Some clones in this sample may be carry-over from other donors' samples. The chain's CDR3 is CASIPWDRDETQYF. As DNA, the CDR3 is TGTGCCAGCATCCCATGGGACAGGGACGAGACCCAGTACTTC.